The 24 T cell receptor beta chains in this list originate from one sample, sequenced in a study of blood T cell repertoires in COVID-19. Method: immunoSEQ multiplex PCR; TCRdb's copy keeps in-frame clones and lacks some. The data show 450,000 to 600,000 clones, roughly 87% seen once. The source material was PBMCs or T cells enriched from blood (not recorded which). The source is a woman aged 18-29 years who had recovered from COVID-19.

The chain carries TRBV3-1 (or the pseudogene TRBV3-2) and TRBJ1-2; D is undetermined. CDR3 length: 15 residues. The V and J ends lost 2 bases and 4 bases respectively, with 14 bases between them. The germline V gene encodes CDR1 LGHDT and CDR2 YNNKEL (reference sequence). DNA for the CDR3: TGTGCCAGCAGCCAAAATAGGGAGGGCTTCTATGGCTACACCTTC. Translating it yields CASSQNREGFYGYTF.

This rearrangement joins TRBV6-1 to TRBJ2-3; D is perhaps TRBD2 (5 bases). Trimming pared 3 bases from V and 4 bases from J, leaving 17 bases between. The CDR3 runs to 16 residues. Germline CDR1 MNHNS, CDR2 SASEGT. Here the CDR3 DNA reads TGTGCCAGCAGTGAGAGGTTTAGTGGACTCGCAGATACGCAGTATTTT. This gives the protein CASSERFSGLADTQYF.

The chain couples TRBV25-1 to TRBJ2-2; D is ambiguous. Germline loops: CDR1 MGHDK, CDR2 SYGVNS. The CDR3 covers 14 residues. V lost 0 bases and J lost 4, with 6 bases in between. CDR3: CASSEYGATGELFF. CDR3 in DNA: TGTGCCAGCAGTGAATACGGAGCCACCGGGGAGCTGTTTTTT.

The rearrangement joins TRBV18 to TRBJ1-5, with a possible D match to TRBD1 (5 bases). With 4 bases removed from V and 0 bases from J, the gap between germline ends came to 10 bases. Per germline, CDR1 KGHSH and CDR2 LQKENI. The CDR3 is made up of 15 amino acids. The DNA for the CDR3 is TGTGCCAGCTCACGAGACAGATATAGCAATCAGCCCCAGCATTTT. Residues: CASSRDRYSNQPQHF. Complete variable domain (other parts from reference TRBV18 and TRBJ1-5): NAGVMQNPRHLVRRRGQEARLRCSPMKGHSHVYWYRQLPEEGLKFMVYLQKENIIDESGMPKERFSAEFPKEGPSILRIQQVVRGDSAAYFCASSRDRYSNQPQHFGDGTRLSIL.

This chain connects TRBV12-5 to TRBJ1-1, with TRBD1 identical over 7 bases. V shed 0 bases and J 1 base; nucleotides not matched to a gene: 8. CDR3 size: 17 residues. Germline V lookup: CDR1 LGHNT, CDR2 FRNRAP. In nucleotides, the CDR3 is TGTGCTAGTGGTTTGGTAGGGGGCTCGGGTGAGAACACTGAAGCTTTCTTT. It translates to CASGLVGGSGENTEAFF. The full variable domain, rest sourced from reference TRBV12-5 and TRBJ1-1, is DARVTQTPRHKVTEMGQEVTMRCQPILGHNTVFWYRQTMMQGLELLAYFRNRAPLDDSGMPKDRFSAEMPDATLATLKIQPSEPRDSAVYFCASGLVGGSGENTEAFFGQGTRLTVV.

The chain carries TRBV9 and TRBJ2-3; D is ambiguous. This CDR3 is 14 amino acids long. CDR1 is SGDLS and CDR2 is YYNGEE in the germline V gene. Trimming left V 0 bases short and J 1 base short, with 6 bases between. The CDR3 loop is CASSVATGTDTQYF. DNA of the CDR3: TGTGCCAGCAGCGTAGCTACGGGCACAGATACGCAGTATTTT. The variable domain in full, with the rest retrieved from reference TRBV9 and TRBJ2-3, is DSGVTQTPKHLITATGQRVTLRCSPRSGDLSVYWYQQSLDQGLQFLIQYYNGEERAKGNILERFSAQQFPDLHSELNLSSLELGDSALYFCASSVATGTDTQYFGPGTRLTVL.

CDR3 protein: CASSLRDTNYGYTF. CDR3 nucleotides: TGTGCCAGCAGCTTGAGAGATACTAACTATGGCTACACCTTC. The rearrangement joins TRBV5-6 to TRBJ1-2; D call uncertain. The CDR3 has 14 amino acids. CDR1 is SGHDT and CDR2 is YYEEEE in the germline V gene. The V gene lost 1 base and the J gene lost 0 bases, with 7 bases spanning the gap. Using reference TRBV5-6 and TRBJ1-2 for the parts outside the CDR3, the full variable domain is DAGVTQSPTHLIKTRGQQVTLRCSPKSGHDTVSWYQQALGQGPQFIFQYYEEEERQRGNFPDRFSGHQFPNYSSELNVNALLLGDSALYLCASSLRDTNYGYTFGSGTRLTVV.

This clone was counted only a few times. The V call is TRBV18, the J call TRBJ1-4, with 8 bases identical to TRBD1. J was trimmed by 4 bases and V by 3 bases; bases with no gene match: 7. The germline gives CDR1 KGHSH, CDR2 LQKENI. This CDR3 contains 16 residues. CDR3 nucleotide sequence: TGTGCCAGCTCACCGTTGGGACAGGCCCTTAATGAAAAACTGTTTTTT. Its translation is CASSPLGQALNEKLFF.

The genes are TRBV10-3 and TRBJ2-3; 12 bases align to TRBD2. Germline V gene lookup returns CDR1 ENHRY and CDR2 SYGVKD. With V trimmed by 5 bases and J by 6 bases, 9 bases remained unmatched. This CDR3 is built from 16 residues. The DNA of the CDR3 is TGTGCCATCAGTATATCGCCTAGCGGGGGGGTCGATACGCAGTATTTT. Residues: CAISISPSGGVDTQYF.

The V call is TRBV21-1, the J call TRBJ1-3; the D segment call TRBD1 is taken from the table without a DNA check. TRBV21-1 is marked as a pseudogene. The CDR3 sequence is 16 residues long. CDR3 DNA: TGTGCCAGCGGCCCCGAACCACCCATCTCTGGAAACACCATATATTTT. Its translation is CASGPEPPISGNTIYF.

The chain carries TRBV3-1 (or the pseudogene TRBV3-2) and TRBJ1-4, with D perhaps matching TRBD1 (5 bases). V shed 3 bases and J shed 4 bases, with 24 bases lying between them. The CDR3 totals 19 residues. Germline V gene lookup returns CDR1 LGHDT and CDR2 YNNKEL (reference sequence). For the CDR3, the DNA is TGTGCCAGCAGCCAGACGCTATTACTCCGGGACTCCGATAATGAAAAACTGTTTTTT. It specifies CASSQTLLLRDSDNEKLFF.

This clone was seen only once. The rearrangement joins TRBV10-3 to TRBJ1-1; 8 bases fit TRBD1. The CDR3 contains 16 residues. The V gene's germline CDR1 is ENHRY and CDR2 SYGVKD. V shed 5 bases and J 1 base; nucleotides not matched to a gene: 9. CDR3 sequence: CAISQGQGRGNTEAFF. The CDR3, as DNA: TGTGCCATCAGTCAAGGACAGGGTCGGGGGAACACTGAAGCTTTCTTT.

This clone has only one observation. The chain has TRBV19 and TRBJ2-5, with TRBD1 identical over 7 bases. The trim removed 8 bases at V and 1 base at J, leaving 1 base unmatched. From germline, CDR1 is LNHDA and CDR2 SQIVND (reference sequence). This CDR3 spans 12 amino acids. Written as DNA, the CDR3 is TGTGCCAGTGGACAGGCCCAAGAGACCCAGTACTTC. This gives the protein CASGQAQETQYF.

The chain employs TRBV6-5 and TRBJ2-3; no reliable D call. CDR3 length: 12 amino acids. Per the germline V gene, CDR1 is MNHEY and CDR2 is SVGAGI. Trimming stripped 8 bases from V and 2 bases from J, with 8 bases between. This CDR3 reads CASGGYTDTQYF. The CDR3, as DNA: TGTGCCAGCGGCGGCTACACAGATACGCAGTATTTT.

CDR3 protein: CASRTVIIEQYF. As DNA, the CDR3 is TGTGCCAGCAGGACAGTAATTATCGAGCAGTACTTC. V and J are TRBV6-5 and TRBJ2-7, with TRBD1 as a possible D gene (5 bases). The CDR3 is 12 amino acids. Trimming removed 6 bases from V and 6 bases from J, with 12 bases in between. The V gene's germline CDR1 is MNHEY and CDR2 SVGAGI.

The chain joins TRBV5-4 to TRBJ2-7; a weak D match, TRBD1 (6 bases). Trimming removed 2 bases from V and 6 bases from J, with 12 bases in between. The germline gives CDR1 SGHNT, CDR2 YYREEE (reference sequence). This CDR3 contains 13 residues. The CDR3 sequence: CASSFTGKVEQYF. The CDR3 DNA is TGTGCCAGCAGCTTTACAGGGAAGGTCGAGCAGTACTTC.

The rearrangement uses TRBV6-4 and TRBJ2-3; possible D gene TRBD2, 5 bases. CDR1 and CDR2 (germline): MRHNA, SNTAGT. CDR3 size: 13 residues. V was shortened by 7 bases and J by 2 bases, with 10 bases between the two germline ends. This CDR3 is CASKSGNTDTQYF. The DNA of the CDR3 is TGTGCCAGCAAGTCGGGGAACACAGATACGCAGTATTTT.

The V and J genes are TRBV30 and TRBJ1-2, with TRBD1 matching over 8 bases. The junction had 15 bases not matched to a gene; V was cut back by 2 bases and J by 7 bases. This CDR3 has 16 amino acids. The V gene's germline CDR1 is GTSNPN and CDR2 SVGIG (reference sequence). CDR3 DNA sequence: TGTGCCTGGAGTTTGACCAGGGCAGGGGGCGTGAGTGGCTACACCTTC. Its translation is CAWSLTRAGGVSGYTF.

The chain employs TRBV2 and TRBJ2-3, with 9 bases that match TRBD2. In germline, CDR1 is SNHLY, CDR2 FYNNEI. V trimming: 4 bases; J trimming: 2 bases; junction bases outside the gene matches: 16. This CDR3 spans 19 amino acids. The CDR3 loop reads CASSGRKRTGTSPTDTQYF. The CDR3 coding sequence is TGTGCCAGCAGTGGACGAAAACGGACCGGGACTAGCCCCACAGATACGCAGTATTTT.

The rearrangement joins TRBV6-1 to TRBJ2-7, with a weak D call TRBD2 (5 bases). The germline V gene has CDR1 MNHNS and CDR2 SASEGT. CDR3 length: 17 amino acids. The V gene lost 4 bases and the J gene lost 2 bases, with 21 bases spanning the gap. The CDR3 DNA follows: TGTGCCAGCAGTGGCCACTCACGGTCGGGAAAGACCTACGAGCAGTACTTC. Amino acid sequence: CASSGHSRSGKTYEQYF.

This clone was detected only once. The V gene is TRBV28, the J gene TRBJ1-5; D is perhaps TRBD1 (5 bases). The ends were cut back, 8 bases at V and 9 bases at J, with 20 bases in the middle. The germline gives CDR1 MDHEN, CDR2 SYDVKM. This CDR3 contains 14 residues. This CDR3 is CASYPVGQGGPQHF. DNA for the CDR3: TGTGCCAGCTACCCTGTCGGGCAGGGTGGGCCCCAGCATTTT.

This clone was observed a few times. The chain joins TRBV18 to TRBJ1-1; the match to TRBD1 covers 10 bases. Germline loops: CDR1 KGHSH, CDR2 LQKENI. The CDR3 is 14 amino acids. The junction had 4 bases not matched to a gene; V was cut back by 6 bases and J by 3 bases. CDR3 nucleotides: TGTGCCAGCTCCCATGGGACAGGGGACACTGAAGCTTTCTTT. Protein sequence: CASSHGTGDTEAFF.

Only a few counts were recorded for this clone. The V gene is TRBV27, the J gene TRBJ1-1, with D possibly being TRBD1 (6 bases). CDR1 MNHEY and CDR2 SMNVEV come from the germline V gene (reference sequence). Between the trimmed V and J ends, which lost 4 bases and 1 base, there was a span of 13 bases. The CDR3 totals 15 residues. CDR3 region: CASSWRTAGNTEAFF. CDR3 nucleotides: TGTGCCAGCAGTTGGAGGACAGCCGGGAACACTGAAGCTTTCTTT.

The rearrangement uses TRBV2 and TRBJ1-5, with TRBD1 matching 7 bases. This CDR3 has 13 residues. CDR1 and CDR2 (germline): SNHLY, FYNNEI. V trimming: 10 bases; J trimming: 4 bases; junction bases outside the gene matches: 7. This chain's CDR3 is CATGTEINQPQHF. Here the CDR3 DNA reads TGTGCCACCGGGACAGAAATTAATCAGCCCCAGCATTTT. The full variable domain, with the rest looked up from reference TRBV2 and TRBJ1-5, is EPEVTQTPSHQVTQMGQEVILRCVPISNHLYFYWYRQILGQKVEFLVSFYNNEISEKSEIFDDQFSVERPDGSNFTLKIRSTKLEDSAMYFCATGTEINQPQHFGDGTRLSIL.